What follows describes a single T cell receptor beta chain. V lost 4 bases and J lost 2, with 8 bases in between. The CDR3 runs 13 residues. Germline V gene lookup returns CDR1 LNHNV and CDR2 YYDKDF (reference sequence). The assay was immunoSEQ multiplex PCR, and TCRdb's table has in-frame clones only and misses some. The sample yields about 220,000 clones, around nine tenths seen once. These data come from a study of cytomegalovirus exposure and HLA in healthy donors. The sequenced sample consisted of PBMCs. J is TRBJ1-2 and V is TRBV15, with D perhaps TRBD1 (6 bases). This sequence originates from a woman between 18 and 30 years old in good health and CMV-seronegative. The DNA for the CDR3 is TGTGCCACCAGCACCGGGACAAACTATGGCTACACCTTC. Encoded protein: CATSTGTNYGYTF.